The 4 T cell receptor beta chains below were found in one sample sequenced in a study of beta chain features in type 1 diabetes. The investigators reverse transcribed all of the isolated RNA, so they sequenced expressed TCRB transcripts. Repertoires were generated with immunoSEQ multiplex PCR, while TCRdb's copy carries only in-frame clones and drops some. Counted here are about 130,000 clones, around a tenth occurring once; the ten biggest clones make up about 0.61%. Input material: central memory CD4+ T cells from blood. The receptors originated from a man younger than 30 in good health.

There are many counts of this clone. J is TRBJ2-1 and V is TRBV18, with D hard to call. Germline V gene data show CDR1 as KGHSH and CDR2 as LQKENI. This CDR3 region has 14 residues. The V gene lost 3 bases and the J gene lost 0 bases, with 6 bases spanning the gap. The CDR3 DNA is TGTGCCAGCTCACCGCCGAGCTCCTACAATGAGCAGTTCTTC. It codes for CASSPPSSYNEQFF.

This clone appeared many times. The chain employs TRBV29-1 and TRBJ2-3; 7 nucleotides align to TRBD2. The CDR3 extends over 15 amino acids. The V gene end was trimmed by 6 bases and the J gene end by 2 bases; junction bases not matched to a gene: 11. CDR1 SQVTM and CDR2 ANQGSEA come from the germline V gene. The CDR3 loop reads CSVVPQRGPTDTQYF. The DNA of the CDR3 is TGCAGCGTCGTACCCCAGCGGGGTCCCACAGATACGCAGTATTTT.

This clone came up a few times. V gene TRBV25-1 combines with J gene TRBJ1-5; TRBD1 might be the D (5 bases). Germline CDR1 is MGHDK and CDR2 is SYGVNS. The CDR3 is made up of 15 amino acids. V was shortened by 4 bases and J by 3 bases, with 13 bases between the two germline ends. The CDR3 DNA sequence: TGTGCCAGCAGTGTGTCAGGGAAGGACAATCAGCCCCAGCATTTT. It is translated as CASSVSGKDNQPQHF.

This clone was found many times. J is TRBJ2-6 and V is TRBV18, with D maybe TRBD1 (5 bases). Looked up from germline, CDR1 is KGHSH and CDR2 is LQKENI. V was clipped by 0 bases and J by 2 bases, with 11 bases between them. The CDR3 is 17 residues long. For the CDR3, the DNA is TGTGCCAGCTCACCACCGGTAGGGGCCACTGGGGCCAACGTCCTGACTTTC. Encoded protein: CASSPPVGATGANVLTF.